This T cell receptor (beta chain) was identified in a study of cytomegalovirus exposure and HLA in healthy donors. A remark on this clone: The antigen is unknown.

General study findings and limits: Earlier analysis found most TCR beta V segments productive about 87% or about 30% of the time. TCR beta sequences reportedly predicted most subjects' HLA-A and HLA-B alleles accurately. Links to common viral pathogens appeared, in a later analysis, for several of the most significant clusters.

Primers: 60 Vbeta forward and 13 Jbeta reverse. The repertoire was sequenced with immunoSEQ multiplex PCR; TCRdb's copy has only in-frame clones and lacks some. The sample holds approximately 92,000 clones; 60% to 80% are singletons and the top ten take under 7.5%. This CDR3 has 15 amino acids. V was pared by 4 bases and J by 0 bases, with 12 bases between. Per the germline V gene, CDR1 is LNHNV and CDR2 is YYDKDF (reference sequence). The genes are TRBV15 and TRBJ1-1; no firm D call. The receptor comes from a man in his forties or fifties in good health and CMV-seropositive. The material sequenced was PBMCs. CDR3 sequence (DNA): TGTGCCACCAGCACTTCAGGATTCATGAACACTGAAGCTTTCTTT. This translates into CATSTSGFMNTEAFF. Filled out from reference TRBV15 and TRBJ1-1, the complete variable domain reads DAMVIQNPRYQVTQFGKPVTLSCSQTLNHNVMYWYQQKSSQAPKLLFHYYDKDFNNEADTPDNFQSRRPNTSFCFLDIRSPGLGDTAMYLCATSTSGFMNTEAFFGQGTRLTVV.